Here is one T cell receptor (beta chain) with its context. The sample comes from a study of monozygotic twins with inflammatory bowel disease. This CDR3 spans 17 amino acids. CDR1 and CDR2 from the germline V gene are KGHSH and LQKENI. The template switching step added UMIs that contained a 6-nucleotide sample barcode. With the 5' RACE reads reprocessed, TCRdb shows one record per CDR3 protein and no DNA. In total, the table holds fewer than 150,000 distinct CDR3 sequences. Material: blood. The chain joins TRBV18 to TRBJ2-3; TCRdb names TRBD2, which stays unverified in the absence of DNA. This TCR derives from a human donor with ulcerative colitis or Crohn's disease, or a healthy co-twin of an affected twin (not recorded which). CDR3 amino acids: CASSRSSGSAGTDTQYF.